This is a list of T cell receptor beta chains from one sample in a study of T-cell memory formation after mild COVID-19. TCRdb independently ran MiXCR on the 5' RACE reads; one entry per CDR3 protein. Of fewer than 400,000 distinct CDR3 sequences in the sample, about an eighth were seen once. The sequencing sample was made of PBMCs or a T cell subset sorted from them (not recorded which). These receptors were obtained from a man between 18 and 29 years old who had mild COVID-19 (a few samples of this study predate the infection). Cell type and time point are not known. Each CDR3 is given without its conserved first and last residue.

>TRBV5-1
ASSTGANTGELF
>TRBV7-7
ASSASSGISGWGNQPQH
>TRBV6-5
ASSYSREMGRYYGYT
>TRBV29-1
SVRALPDSSTDTQY
>TRBV5-1
ASSYGRAAGELF
>TRBV6-1
ASIGGTANEKLF
>TRBV2
AGAQGSSYEQY
>TRBV6-6
ARSPFNSPLH
>TRBV6-2/TRBV6-3
ASSRTRETDTQY
>TRBV6-5
ATGEAFNQPQH
>TRBV7-9
ASRPTGTAEAF
>TRBV3-1
ASSQGPGYEAF
>TRBV4-3
ASSQERGGYEQF
>TRBV13
ASSFVSSGTIY
>TRBV12-3/TRBV12-4
ASSLQLVGNEQF
>TRBV7-2
ASSFPATRPSVEGTDTQY
>TRBV20-1
SAREGYLSYNSPLH
>TRBV5-4
ASSLRGRPTDTQY
>TRBV2
ASSGVTRQETQY
>TRBV15
ATSRGGGETQY
>TRBV15
ATSRDQLGSPNQPQH
>TRBV11-2
ASSYWTNTEAF
>TRBV6-5
ASKDLTGGNSPLH
>TRBV12-3/TRBV12-4
ASSPGQVETQY
>TRBV7-9
ASSLSGRNSPLH
>TRBV7-6
ASSLVGETGELF
>TRBV4-2
ASSQDYSYTEAF
>TRBV7-8
ASSPRGNYGYT
>TRBV15
ATSRDPGLAGGSDTQY
>TRBV18
ATQSGTRTDTQY
>TRBV12-3/TRBV12-4
ASSLSSSGANVLT
>TRBV6-5
ASSYAAGDEKLF
>TRBV6-5
ASSYSRAGLGYGYT
>TRBV11-2
ASTWGTEHQETQY
>TRBV12-3/TRBV12-4
ASTPGTVQPQH
>TRBV29-1
SAEPTDYNEQF
>TRBV20-1
SANSREQF
>TRBV6-1
ASTATNTDTQY
>TRBV28
ASSLGNRGSYGYT
>TRBV9
ASSQPSGANVLT
>TRBV7-9
ASSLDIDTQY
>TRBV10-3
AISEGPRNSPLH